This TCR beta chain originates from a study of early T cells in non-severe SARS-CoV-2 infection. Turning to the study itself: Chains stayed unpaired after sequencing of bulk RNA from unsorted whole blood.

Unique molecular identifiers were affixed to single, distinct cDNA molecules. TCRdb recomputed calls from the 5' RACE reads with MiXCR, one row per CDR3 protein. The sample shows tens of thousands of distinct CDR3 sequences, roughly a tenth of them seen only once. The CDR3 length is 14 residues. Trimming pared 5 bases from V and 2 bases from J, leaving 13 bases between. In germline, CDR1 is MNHEY, CDR2 SMNVEV (reference sequence). The receptor was isolated from an adult who was a healthcare worker with PCR-confirmed SARS-CoV-2 infection or an uninfected control (not recorded which). The sample was whole blood. The genes are TRBV27 and TRBJ2-7; D not certain. The CDR3 region has the DNA TGTGCCAGCAGTCCCCTAGATAGGCCCTACGAGCAGTACTTC. Protein sequence: CASSPLDRPYEQYF.